Described below is a single T cell receptor beta chain sequence and its context. Its specificity is not known. The data belong to a study of STAT5B mutations in CD4+ large granular lymphocyte leukemia. Study-level results: Compared with healthy controls (2/35), patient top clones favored TRBV06 (8/27).

CDR3 size: 14 residues. Trimming cost V 7 bases and J 5 bases, with 17 bases left between them. Authors' data handling: A productive frequency of 2.59 x 10-5 was the lowest detectable. Profiled with immunoSEQ multiplex PCR; TCRdb holds only in-frame clones, not every one. V and J calls and clone size are those listed in that table; D and trimming were worked out from the DNA. The sample includes tens of thousands of clones, about four fifths seen only once; the top ten take 4% to 4.5%. This chain uses TRBV23-1 with TRBJ1-2; no reliable D call. TRBV23-1 belongs to the ORF category, with a function that is uncertain. This receptor was taken from a human donor in good health. Sequencing was done on a sample of CD4+ T cells from blood buffy coats. The CDR3 coding sequence is TGCGCCAGCACCCTCCCTGCCGTGGGGTATGGCTACACCTTC. Its translation is CASTLPAVGYGYTF.